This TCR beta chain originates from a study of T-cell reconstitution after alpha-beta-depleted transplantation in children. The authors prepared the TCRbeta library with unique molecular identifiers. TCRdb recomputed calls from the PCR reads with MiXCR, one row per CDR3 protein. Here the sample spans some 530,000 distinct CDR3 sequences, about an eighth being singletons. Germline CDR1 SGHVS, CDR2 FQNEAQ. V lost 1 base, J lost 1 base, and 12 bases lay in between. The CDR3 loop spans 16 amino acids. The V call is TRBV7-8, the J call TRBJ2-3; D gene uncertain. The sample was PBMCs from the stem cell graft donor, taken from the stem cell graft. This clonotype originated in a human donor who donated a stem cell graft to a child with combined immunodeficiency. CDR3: CASSLVQLRGTDTQYF. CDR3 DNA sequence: TGTGCCAGCAGCTTAGTCCAGCTAAGGGGCACAGATACGCAGTATTTT.